This T cell receptor beta chain was sequenced for a study of blood T cell repertoires in COVID-19 (dated by TCRdb to the early 2020s). Regarding the research as a whole: Samples from collaborators originated in the United States, Italy and Spain and spanned both the acute and convalescent phases of COVID-19. Nearly every sample came with metadata listing a de-identified subject ID, COVID-19 status, age in years and sex. The repertoires were made available in a free public database intended to serve as a resource for research on the immune response to SARS-CoV-2. The samples were drawn from two sources: the first 160 participants of the ongoing ImmuneRACE study, and 950 to 1,500 subjects contributed by 6 global collaborators. The prospective study material was composed of cDNA or gDNA derived from T cells, B-cell-depleted T cells, or PBMCs. Where available, HLA class I and class II types were taken from metadata supplied by the sample provider and were not determined by assay-based typing. Deeply sampled blood TCRbeta repertoires from subjects exposed to, actively infected with, or recovered from COVID-19 were included in the dataset. Findings and caveats that apply to the study as a whole: Clinical and demographic metadata were provided uncurated, with the amount varying by source and participant.

The collaborating institutions used their own protocols to collect whole blood in K2EDTA tubes. For TCRbeta analysis, collaborators shipped samples as frozen whole blood, isolated PBMCs, or DNA extracted from either of those sample types. This clone was detected only once. Its antigen is unknown. No qualities accompany the bases; no much larger clone lies one base away. TCRbeta CDR3 regions were amplified from genomic DNA by means of the immunoSEQ Assay, a bias-controlled multiplex PCR. As for how the authors treated the data: The number of nucleated cells in each sample was estimated by amplification of reference gene primers within the assay. To quantify the absolute abundance of each unique TCRbeta CDR3 rearrangement, sequence reads were collapsed and filtered. Productive Simpson clonality was computed per sample as the square root of Simpson's diversity index over productive rearrangements. TCRdb provides this immuneACCESS table in a form limited to in-frame rearrangements. Some clones are lacking; in checked studies, under half of them reflect an unresolved V gene, and why the rest are absent is not known. V and J calls and clone size are as listed in that table; D and trimming were resolved from the DNA. Across this sample there are around 88,000 clones, with roughly 80% seen only once. About 4.3% of the sample rests with the top ten.

According to the germline V gene, CDR1 reads MNHEY and CDR2 reads SVGAGI. The CDR3 measures 12 amino acids from cysteine to phenylalanine. Kept here is only the CDR3 DNA, which spans 36 bases and is read in frame from base 1. The germline V end is reduced by 6 bases and the J end by 12 bases; junction bases left unmatched: 4. Sequencing used peripheral blood. The origin of this receptor is a man aged 60 to 75 with acute or convalescent COVID-19. This receptor chain uses TRBV6-5 and TRBJ2-1; 11 middle bases align to TRBD2. The CDR3 reads as follows: CASSQGTSGQFF. The base sequence is TGTGCCAGCAGCCAAGGGACTAGCGGGCAGTTCTTC.